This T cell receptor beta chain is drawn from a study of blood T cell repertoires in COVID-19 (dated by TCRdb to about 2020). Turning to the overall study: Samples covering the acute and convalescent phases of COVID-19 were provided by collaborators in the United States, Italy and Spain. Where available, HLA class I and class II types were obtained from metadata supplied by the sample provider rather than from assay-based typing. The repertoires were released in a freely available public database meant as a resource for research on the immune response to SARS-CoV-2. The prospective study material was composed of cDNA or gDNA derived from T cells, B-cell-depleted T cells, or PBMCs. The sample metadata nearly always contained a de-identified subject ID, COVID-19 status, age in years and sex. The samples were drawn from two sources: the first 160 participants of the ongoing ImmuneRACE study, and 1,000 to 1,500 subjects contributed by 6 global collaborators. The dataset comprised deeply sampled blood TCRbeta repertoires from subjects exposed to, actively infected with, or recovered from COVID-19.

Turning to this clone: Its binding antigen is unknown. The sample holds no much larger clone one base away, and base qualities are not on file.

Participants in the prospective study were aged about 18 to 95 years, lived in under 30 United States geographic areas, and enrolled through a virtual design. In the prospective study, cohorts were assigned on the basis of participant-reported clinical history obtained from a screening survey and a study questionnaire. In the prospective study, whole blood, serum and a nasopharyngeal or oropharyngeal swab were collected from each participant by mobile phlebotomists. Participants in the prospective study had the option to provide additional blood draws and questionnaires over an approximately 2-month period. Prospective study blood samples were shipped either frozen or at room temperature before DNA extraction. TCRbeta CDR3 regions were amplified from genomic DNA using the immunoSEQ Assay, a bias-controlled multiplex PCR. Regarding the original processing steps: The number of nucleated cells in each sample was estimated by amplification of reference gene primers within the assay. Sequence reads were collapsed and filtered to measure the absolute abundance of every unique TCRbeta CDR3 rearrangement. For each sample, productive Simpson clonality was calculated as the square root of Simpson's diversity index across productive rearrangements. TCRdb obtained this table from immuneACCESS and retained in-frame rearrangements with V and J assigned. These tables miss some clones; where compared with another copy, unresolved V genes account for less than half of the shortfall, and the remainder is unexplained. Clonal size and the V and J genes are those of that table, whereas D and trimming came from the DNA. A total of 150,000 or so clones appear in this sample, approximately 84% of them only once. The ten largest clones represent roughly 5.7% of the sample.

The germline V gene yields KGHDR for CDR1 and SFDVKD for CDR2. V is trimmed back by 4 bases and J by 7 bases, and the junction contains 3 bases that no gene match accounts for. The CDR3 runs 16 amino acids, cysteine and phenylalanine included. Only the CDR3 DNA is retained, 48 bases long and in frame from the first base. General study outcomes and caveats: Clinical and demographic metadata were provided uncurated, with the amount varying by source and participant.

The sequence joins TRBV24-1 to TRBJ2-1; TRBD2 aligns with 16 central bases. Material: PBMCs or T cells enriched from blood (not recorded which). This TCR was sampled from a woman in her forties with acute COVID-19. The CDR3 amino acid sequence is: CATSDQGLAGGNEQFF. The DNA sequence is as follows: TGTGCCACCAGTGACCAGGGACTAGCGGGGGGGAATGAGCAGTTCTTC.